This TCR beta chain was sequenced for a study of T cell responses to AZD1222 COVID-19 vaccine. The study, taken as a whole, reports: Baseline antibody screening turned up just a handful of seropositive AZD1222 recipients. Unmutated variant regions reportedly attract nearly half of all spike-specific TCRs. Repertoires in all cases were sampled only once the peak T cell response had passed.

This table comes from immunoSEQ multiplex PCR, and its TCRdb copy is limited to in-frame clones, with some not included. The sample holds about 140,000 clones, 88% seen once. V was shortened by 6 bases and J by 0 bases, with 18 bases between the two germline ends. This CDR3 comprises 18 residues. CDR1 MNHEY and CDR2 SMNVEV come from the germline V gene (reference sequence). In regard to this clone: As yet, its antigen is unknown.

The sequencing here drew on peripheral blood, taken 28 days after the second dose of the MenACWY control vaccine. This clonotype was sampled from an adult who received the MenACWY meningococcal vaccine as a control. The J gene is TRBJ1-6, the V gene TRBV27; D gene uncertain. This CDR3 is CASSPTVPLSSYNSPLHF. The CDR3 DNA follows: TGTGCCAGCAGCCCTACAGTGCCGTTAAGCTCCTATAATTCACCCCTCCACTTT.